The 10 T cell receptor beta chains listed next were all sequenced from one sample in a study of OX40 agonist ivuxolimab in advanced cancers. TCRdb's copy holds only in-frame clones and misses some; the assay was immunoSEQ multiplex PCR. The repertoire has fewer than 65,000 clones, about 89% of them found once; the top ten carry over 15%. Sequencing was performed on CD4+ or CD8+ T cells sorted from blood, taken in a trial of the OX40 agonist ivuxolimab. The receptors derive from an adult with an advanced solid tumor such as melanoma, head and neck, liver or kidney cancer.

This clone showed up just a few times. This rearrangement joins TRBV6-5 to TRBJ1-2; D is unclear. V was cut by 5 bases and J by 4 bases, with 11 bases left in between. The CDR3 has 13 residues. Germline CDR1 reads MNHEY; CDR2 reads SVGAGI. CDR3: CASSIQLLYGYTF. In nucleotides, the CDR3 is TGTGCCAGCAGTATTCAGCTGCTCTATGGCTACACCTTC.

The chain employs TRBV27 and TRBJ2-3; D is perhaps TRBD2 (6 bases). In germline, CDR1 is MNHEY, CDR2 SMNVEV (reference sequence). Trimming cost V 3 bases and J 2 bases, with 12 bases left between them. This CDR3 comprises 15 residues. This chain's CDR3 is CASSFSGEVTDTQYF. In DNA, the CDR3 is TGTGCCAGCAGTTTTAGCGGAGAGGTCACAGATACGCAGTATTTT.

This clone was seen once. The chain recombines TRBV11-2 with TRBJ2-4; TRBD2 aligns across 9 bases. This CDR3 has 17 residues. The germline V gene has CDR1 SGHAT and CDR2 FQNNGV. Trimming at V came to 1 base and at J to 5 bases, leaving 9 bases not matched to a gene. The CDR3 bases are TGTGCCAGCAGCTTAGGGGGAGCGGGGGGAGTCGAAAACATTCAGTACTTC. Translated, it gives CASSLGGAGGVENIQYF.

The chain's CDR3 is CASRPGQFNQPQHF. The CDR3 region has the DNA TGTGCCAGCAGACCCGGGCAGTTCAATCAGCCCCAGCATTTT. The rearrangement joins TRBV2 to TRBJ1-5; D gene uncertain. The ends were cut back, 6 bases at V and 3 bases at J, with 12 bases in the middle. The CDR3 has 14 residues. Germline assignment: CDR1 SNHLY and CDR2 FYNNEI. Variable domain in full (rest from reference TRBV2 and TRBJ1-5): EPEVTQTPSHQVTQMGQEVILRCVPISNHLYFYWYRQILGQKVEFLVSFYNNEISEKSEIFDDQFSVERPDGSNFTLKIRSTKLEDSAMYFCASRPGQFNQPQHFGDGTRLSIL.

CDR3 bases: TGTGCCAGCAGCTTCGACCAGGGGCGGGGTAATGAAAAACTGTTTTTT. This sequence encodes CASSFDQGRGNEKLFF. The chain links TRBV28 to TRBJ1-4; possible D gene TRBD1, 6 bases. The CDR3 is made up of 16 amino acids. Trimming left V 6 bases short and J 4 bases short, with 18 bases between. Looked up from germline, CDR1 is MDHEN and CDR2 is SYDVKM. The full variable domain, rest sourced from reference TRBV28 and TRBJ1-4, is DVKVTQSSRYLVKRTGEKVFLECVQDMDHENMFWYRQDPGLGLRLIYFSYDVKMKEKGDIPEGYSVSREKKERFSLILESASTNQTSMYLCASSFDQGRGNEKLFFGSGTQLSVL.

This clone showed up just once. V usage is TRBV6-5 and J usage is TRBJ1-1, with D perhaps matching TRBD1 (5 bases). The germline V gene has CDR1 MNHEY and CDR2 SVGAGI. V lost 0 bases and J lost 0, with 5 bases in between. This CDR3 has 14 amino acids. CDR3 nucleotide sequence: TGTGCCAGCAGTTACTCGGACATGAACACTGAAGCTTTCTTT. Translation: CASSYSDMNTEAFF.

The chain is built from TRBV11-2 and TRBJ1-2, with D possibly matching TRBD1 (5 bases). The V end lost 6 bases, the J end lost 2 bases, and 16 bases lay between the germline ends. This CDR3 comprises 15 residues. In germline, CDR1 is SGHAT, CDR2 FQNNGV. The DNA of the CDR3 is TGTGCCAGCAGACCCGGGGCTGGACCCAACTATGGCTACACCTTC. Translated: CASRPGAGPNYGYTF.

The V gene is TRBV6-1, the J gene TRBJ2-7, with 7 nucleotides matching TRBD1. The germline V gene encodes CDR1 MNHNS and CDR2 SASEGT. Trimming at V came to 8 bases and at J to 4 bases, leaving 11 bases not matched to a gene. The CDR3 covers 14 residues. The CDR3 loop reads CASVGRDSHYEQYF. The CDR3 region has the DNA TGTGCCAGCGTGGGAAGGGACAGCCATTACGAGCAGTACTTC.

The rearrangement uses TRBV30 and TRBJ1-5, with no clear D. The germline V gene encodes CDR1 GTSNPN and CDR2 SVGIG (reference sequence). Trimming cost V 0 bases and J 0 bases, with 6 bases left between them. The CDR3 totals 14 residues. The DNA for the CDR3 is TGTGCCTGGAGTGTGGGATATAGCAATCAGCCCCAGCATTTT. It specifies CAWSVGYSNQPQHF.

The rearrangement uses TRBV11-3 and TRBJ2-5; a possible D gene is TRBD2 (5 bases). V lost 2 bases, J lost 5 bases, and 12 bases lay in between. The germline V gene has CDR1 SGHNT and CDR2 YENEEA. This CDR3 contains 14 residues. In DNA, the CDR3 is TGTGCCAGCAGCTTAATGGGGTCGGGGGAGACCCAGTACTTC. Amino acids: CASSLMGSGETQYF.